Below, 21 T cell receptor beta chains from the same sample are listed, as sequenced in a study of blood T cell repertoires in COVID-19. Assay used: immunoSEQ multiplex PCR; TCRdb lists only in-frame clones, some missing. The table includes roughly 210,000 clones, around 86% detected once. Sample: PBMCs or T cells enriched from blood (not recorded which). The receptors originated from a young man in a cohort exposed to, infected with or recovered from COVID-19 (not recorded which).

The chain has TRBV10-1 and TRBJ1-5; 9 bases map to TRBD1. Per the germline V gene, CDR1 is WNHNN and CDR2 is SYGVQD (reference sequence). Unmatched junction bases numbered 10, after V lost 10 bases and J lost 0 bases. This CDR3 region has 16 residues. The CDR3 loop reads CAIPGQGINSNQPQHF. CDR3 DNA sequence: TGCGCCATCCCGGGACAGGGCATTAATAGCAATCAGCCCCAGCATTTT.

The chain recombines TRBV5-1 with TRBJ1-2; a possible D gene is TRBD1 (5 bases). Germline assignment: CDR1 SGHRS and CDR2 YFSETQ. The CDR3 runs 16 residues. V lost 5 bases, J lost 2 bases, and 19 bases lay in between. The CDR3 DNA reads as TGCGCCAGCAGTCACGAGACAGCCGAGAGAAACTATGGCTACACCTTC. This codes for CASSHETAERNYGYTF.

The chain carries TRBV19 and TRBJ1-1; 7 nucleotides agree with TRBD1. After removal of 4 bases from V and 0 bases from J, the junction contained 5 bases not matched to a gene. Germline V gives CDR1 LNHDA, CDR2 SQIVND (reference sequence). The CDR3 has 15 amino acids. CDR3 sequence (DNA): TGTGCCAGTAGTACTGTTGACAGGGTGAACACTGAAGCTTTCTTT. Translation gives CASSTVDRVNTEAFF.

The chain links TRBV6-2 or TRBV6-3 to TRBJ1-6; D is perhaps TRBD1 (5 bases). CDR1 MNHEY and CDR2 SVGEGT come from the germline V gene. The ends were cut back, 0 bases at V and 6 bases at J, with 9 bases in the middle. The CDR3 spans 15 residues. CDR3 amino acids: CASSYSRGSNSPLHF. As DNA, the CDR3 is TGTGCCAGCAGTTACTCGCGGGGCTCTAATTCACCCCTCCACTTT.

The chain joins TRBV20-1 to TRBJ1-2; D is undetermined. CDR1 is DFQATT and CDR2 is SNEGSKA in the germline V gene (reference sequence). The V end was cut by 3 bases, the J end by 6 bases, with 8 bases between. The CDR3 runs 11 residues. Written as DNA, the CDR3 is TGCAGTGCTAGGTTGGCAAATGGCTACACCTTC. This codes for CSARLANGYTF.

V is TRBV7-9 and J is TRBJ2-5, with 7 bases lining up with TRBD2. V shed 5 bases, J shed 1 base, and the junction held 7 bases outside the gene matches. The CDR3 covers 15 residues. Germline values: CDR1 SEHNR, CDR2 FQNEAQ (reference sequence). In DNA, the CDR3 is TGTGCCAGCAGCCGTGGGACTACCCTCCAAGAGACCCAGTACTTC. Its translation is CASSRGTTLQETQYF.

The CDR3 DNA is TGTGCCAGCAGTTACTCCAAGGACAGGGCCTCCTACGAGCAGTACTTC. It encodes CASSYSKDRASYEQYF. The chain uses TRBV6-5 and TRBJ2-7; TRBD1 aligns across 8 bases. Germline V lookup: CDR1 MNHEY, CDR2 SVGAGI. This CDR3 has 16 amino acids. The J segment lost 0 bases and the V segment lost 0 bases, leaving 4 bases of the junction unmatched.

This chain joins TRBV9 and TRBJ2-3; no firm D call. Looked up from germline, CDR1 is SGDLS and CDR2 is YYNGEE. There are 14 residues in the CDR3. V lost 0 bases and J lost 4, with 9 bases in between. The DNA of the CDR3 is TGTGCCAGCAGCGTAGTCCCCTCGTCAGATACGCAGTATTTT. This gives the protein CASSVVPSSDTQYF. Using reference TRBV9 and TRBJ2-3 for the parts outside the CDR3, the full variable domain is DSGVTQTPKHLITATGQRVTLRCSPRSGDLSVYWYQQSLDQGLQFLIQYYNGEERAKGNILERFSAQQFPDLHSELNLSSLELGDSALYFCASSVVPSSDTQYFGPGTRLTVL.

This clone was recorded a few times. This chain links TRBV6-5 with TRBJ2-3; 7 nucleotides line up with TRBD2. The CDR3 is 13 residues long. Germline-derived CDR1 and CDR2 are MNHEY and SVGAGI. V lost 6 bases and J lost 9; bases outside the gene matches: 9. The CDR3 nucleotides read TGTGCCAGCAGCGAGACTAGCCCCCTCACGCAGTATTTT. Translating it yields CASSETSPLTQYF.

This chain connects TRBV19 to TRBJ2-3, with a weak D call TRBD1 (5 bases). Germline-derived CDR1 and CDR2 are LNHDA and SQIVND (reference sequence). The CDR3 is 15 residues long. V shed 6 bases and J shed 6 bases, with 19 bases lying between them. The CDR3 reads CASSLRKGWWDTQYF. The CDR3 DNA reads as TGTGCCAGTAGCCTCCGGAAGGGGTGGTGGGATACGCAGTATTTT.

This chain links TRBV7-9 with TRBJ2-7; TRBD1 matches at 7 bases. Germline values: CDR1 SEHNR, CDR2 FQNEAQ (reference sequence). Germline trimming cut 1 base from V and 0 bases from J; bases unmatched to any gene: 3. The length of the CDR3 is 15 residues. The CDR3 loop reads CASSLVGQASYEQYF. In DNA, the CDR3 is TGTGCCAGCAGCTTAGTAGGACAGGCCTCCTACGAGCAGTACTTC. The full variable domain, with the rest looked up from reference TRBV7-9 and TRBJ2-7, is DTGVSQNPRHKITKRGQNVTFRCDPISEHNRLYWYRQTLGQGPEFLTYFQNEAQLEKSRLLSDRFSAERPKGSFSTLEIQRTEQGDSAMYLCASSLVGQASYEQYFGPGTRLTVT.

The chain links TRBV4-1 to TRBJ2-6, with 7 positions matching TRBD1. V lost 1 base and J lost 0; bases outside the gene matches: 6. The CDR3 is 18 residues long. CDR1 MGHRA and CDR2 YSYEKL come from the germline V gene. The CDR3 region is CASSQVRDRSSGANVLTF. CDR3 in DNA: TGCGCCAGCAGCCAAGTGAGGGACAGAAGCTCTGGGGCCAACGTCCTGACTTTC.

The chain carries TRBV5-1 and TRBJ1-6; 7 bases align to TRBD1. Germline CDR1 and CDR2: SGHRS and YFSETQ. The junction had 13 bases not matched to a gene; V was cut back by 1 base and J by 9 bases. The CDR3 sequence is 17 residues long. This CDR3 is CASSLPTGTDLSSPLHF. CDR3 in DNA: TGCGCCAGCAGCTTGCCCACCGGGACAGACCTATCTTCACCCCTCCACTTT.

The chain joins TRBV20-1 to TRBJ1-5; D is unclear. V was clipped by 3 bases and J by 3 bases, with 12 bases between them. The germline gives CDR1 DFQATT, CDR2 SNEGSKA (reference sequence). The CDR3 sequence is 14 residues long. This CDR3 is CSASPPGINQPQHF. The CDR3 DNA reads as TGCAGTGCTAGTCCTCCGGGAATCAATCAGCCCCAGCATTTT.

This rearrangement joins TRBV28 to TRBJ2-7, with D possibly matching TRBD2 (6 bases). The CDR3 is 14 residues long. Germline lookup yields CDR1 MDHEN and CDR2 SYDVKM. The V and J ends lost 7 bases and 2 bases respectively, with 15 bases between them. As DNA, the CDR3 is TGTGCCAGCACCAAGGGAGGAGGGGCCTACGAGCAGTACTTC. It encodes CASTKGGGAYEQYF.

As DNA, the CDR3 is TGTGCCAGCAGCTTCCCCGTTGGGCAGGGAAACTATGGCTACACCTTC. Encoded protein: CASSFPVGQGNYGYTF. The chain links TRBV7-8 to TRBJ1-2; maybe TRBD1 (5 bases). With 3 bases removed from V and 2 bases from J, the gap between germline ends came to 16 bases. The CDR3 runs to 16 residues. Germline V lookup: CDR1 SGHVS, CDR2 FQNEAQ.

The chain has TRBV5-1 and TRBJ1-1; possible D gene TRBD1, 6 bases. The CDR3 has 16 residues. The V gene lost 9 bases and the J gene lost 0 bases, with 21 bases spanning the gap. Germline V CDR1 and CDR2: SGHRS, YFSETQ. The CDR3 coding sequence is TGCGCCACCTCCCCCGGGGACACCATATTGAACACTGAAGCTTTCTTT. It codes for CATSPGDTILNTEAFF.

This rearrangement joins TRBV19 to TRBJ2-1, with 8 bases fitting TRBD2. The ends lost 7 bases at V and 0 bases at J; junction bases unmatched: 5. The CDR3 runs to 15 residues. Germline assignment: CDR1 LNHDA and CDR2 SQIVND (reference sequence). This CDR3 is CASTTSVSSYNEQFF. The CDR3 region has the DNA TGTGCCAGTACGACTAGCGTTAGCTCCTACAATGAGCAGTTCTTC.

V usage is TRBV7-3 and J usage is TRBJ2-3, with D possibly TRBD2 on 6 matching bases. The germline CDR1 and CDR2 sequences are SGHTA and FQGTGA. The CDR3 runs to 16 residues. The ends were cut back, 4 bases at V and 2 bases at J, with 16 bases in the middle. CDR3 loop: CASSSQAGTSTDTQYF. The CDR3 region has the DNA TGTGCCAGCAGCTCGCAAGCTGGGACTTCCACAGATACGCAGTATTTT.

This clone was observed a handful of times. CDR3 sequence reads: CASSHFQLGSNEKLFF. DNA of the CDR3: TGCGCCAGCAGCCATTTTCAACTAGGATCGAATGAAAAACTGTTTTTT. This sequence joins TRBV4-1 and TRBJ1-4; D uncertain. The CDR3 runs 16 residues. V was cut by 3 bases and J by 5 bases, with 16 bases left in between. CDR1 is MGHRA, CDR2 YSYEKL, per germline.

This clone has a single count. The chain uses TRBV7-3 and TRBJ1-2; no reliable D call. Germline V gene sequence: CDR1 SGHTA, CDR2 FQGTGA. The CDR3 has 14 residues. V was trimmed by 3 bases and J by 0 bases, leaving 8 bases between them. The CDR3 loop reads CASSLTSTNYGYTF. The CDR3 nucleotides are TGTGCCAGCAGCTTGACAAGTACTAACTATGGCTACACCTTC.